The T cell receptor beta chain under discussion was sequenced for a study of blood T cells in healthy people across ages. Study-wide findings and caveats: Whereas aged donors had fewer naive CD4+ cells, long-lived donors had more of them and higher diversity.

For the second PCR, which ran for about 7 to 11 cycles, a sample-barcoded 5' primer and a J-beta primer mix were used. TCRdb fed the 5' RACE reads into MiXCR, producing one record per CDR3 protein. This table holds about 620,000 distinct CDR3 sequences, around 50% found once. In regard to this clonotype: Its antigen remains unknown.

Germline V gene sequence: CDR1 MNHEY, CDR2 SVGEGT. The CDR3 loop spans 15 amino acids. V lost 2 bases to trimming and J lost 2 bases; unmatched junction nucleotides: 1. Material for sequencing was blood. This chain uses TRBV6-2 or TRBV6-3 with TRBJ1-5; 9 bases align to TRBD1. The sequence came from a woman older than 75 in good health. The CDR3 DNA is TGTGCCAGCAGTTACCGACAGGGGGGCAATCAGCCCCAGCATTTT. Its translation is CASSYRQGGNQPQHF.